This entry lists 32 T cell receptor beta chains sequenced from one sample in a study of T cells in Graves' hyperthyroidism and ophthalmopathy. Amplification of TCR beta CDR3 regions was performed using RNA transcripts as template. The TCR CDR3 first-round RT-PCR relied on the HTBI primer set. TCRdb independently ran MiXCR on the multiplex PCR reads; one entry per CDR3 protein. The data show around 440,000 distinct CDR3 sequences, 15% to 19% seen once. The specimen sequenced was blood. The receptors stem from a woman younger than 35 with Graves' hyperthyroidism.

The chain couples TRBV6-2 or TRBV6-3 to TRBJ2-5; no clear D. CDR3 length equals 15 residues. Between the trimmed V and J ends, which lost 5 bases and 2 bases, there was a span of 15 bases. Germline CDR1 reads MNHEY; CDR2 reads SVGEGT. In DNA, the CDR3 is TGTGCCAGCAGTCCTGGCAAGGCCAGACAAGAGACCCAGTACTTC. This translates into CASSPGKARQETQYF.

This clonotype appeared many times. The CDR3 region is CASSHGENQPQHF. The CDR3 nucleotides read TGTGCCAGCAGCCATGGGGAGAATCAGCCCCAGCATTTT. The chain links TRBV11-2 to TRBJ1-5; the D is unclear. This CDR3 comprises 13 residues. Germline loops: CDR1 SGHAT, CDR2 FQNNGV. V was trimmed by 5 bases and J by 4 bases, leaving 9 bases between them. Full variable domain (missing parts from reference TRBV11-2 and TRBJ1-5): EAGVAQSPRYKIIEKRQSVAFWCNPISGHATLYWYQQILGQGPKLLIQFQNNGVVDDSQLPKDRFSAERLKGVDSTLKIQPAKLEDSAVYLCASSHGENQPQHFGDGTRLSIL.

This clonotype was seen at least ten times. V is TRBV11-1 and J is TRBJ2-5; 9 bases match TRBD1. CDR1 SGHAT and CDR2 FQDESV come from the germline V gene (reference sequence). The CDR3 runs 19 residues. Trimming cost V 5 bases and J 1 base; bases outside gene matches: 17. The CDR3 nucleotides are TGTGCCAGCAGCCTCGGACAGGGGCTGTCGTTAGCGGTCCAAGAGACCCAGTACTTC. Translating gives CASSLGQGLSLAVQETQYF.

This sequence joins TRBV29-1 and TRBJ1-2; D remains unclear. Germline values: CDR1 SQVTM, CDR2 ANQGSEA. This CDR3 has 13 amino acids. V lost 3 bases to trimming and J lost 0 bases, with 8 bases between them. For the CDR3, the DNA is TGCAGCGTTGACGGCCTAGCTAACTATGGCTACACCTTC. Residues: CSVDGLANYGYTF.

The genes are TRBV27 and TRBJ2-7, with a tentative D call TRBD2 (6 bases). Germline V CDR1 and CDR2: MNHEY, SMNVEV (reference sequence). The V end lost 8 bases, the J end lost 2 bases, and 10 bases lay between the germline ends. The CDR3 has 12 residues. CDR3 sequence: CASWRGPYEQYF. For the CDR3, the DNA is TGTGCCAGCTGGCGGGGCCCCTACGAGCAGTACTTC.

This clonotype appeared many times. The chain has TRBV19 and TRBJ1-1; tentative D call: TRBD1 (6 bases). This CDR3 is 18 amino acids long. With 6 bases removed from V and 0 bases from J, the gap between germline ends came to 23 bases. CDR1 is LNHDA and CDR2 is SQIVND in the germline V gene (reference sequence). CDR3: CASRIGGLVGLVNTEAFF. Written as DNA, the CDR3 is TGTGCCAGTAGAATTGGGGGCCTCGTTGGTTTGGTGAACACTGAAGCTTTCTTT.

This clonotype appeared a few times. This clone may be a read error of a much larger clone one base away. V and J are TRBV11-2 and TRBJ2-1; TRBD2 is a possible D gene (6 bases). Between the trimmed V and J ends, which lost 5 bases and 6 bases, there was a span of 17 bases. Germline CDR1 is SGHAT and CDR2 is FQNNGV. The length of the CDR3 is 15 residues. Written as DNA, the CDR3 is TGTGCCAGCAGCCCCCCGGGCCGGGGGAGCAATGAGCAGTTCTTC. Its protein product is CASSPPGRGSNEQFF.

This clonotype was found a few times. The V gene is TRBV10-2, the J gene TRBJ2-3; D is unresolved. CDR1 is WSHSY and CDR2 is SAAADI in the germline V gene. The CDR3 sequence is 14 residues long. Trimming shortened V by 7 bases and J by 6 bases, and 17 bases separated the two germline ends. CDR3 amino acids: CASTDSPVSDTQYF. CDR3 in DNA: TGCGCCAGCACCGACTCCCCGGTTTCGGATACGCAGTATTTT.

The rearrangement links TRBV5-1 to TRBJ2-5; 15 bases are a match to TRBD2. There are 19 residues in the CDR3. CDR1 and CDR2 from the germline V gene are SGHRS and YFSETQ. Trimming took 0 bases from V and 4 from J; bases not matched to a gene: 10. CDR3 DNA sequence: TGCGCCAGCAGCTTGGGGCTGGGACTAGCGGGGGGCTCCGGAGAGACCCAGTACTTC. Its translation is CASSLGLGLAGGSGETQYF.

The genes are TRBV19 and TRBJ2-7, with D hard to call. V was clipped by 3 bases and J by 2 bases, with 14 bases between them. Germline values: CDR1 LNHDA, CDR2 SQIVND (reference sequence). The CDR3 is made up of 15 amino acids. The CDR3 sequence: CASSMKGPTAYEQYF. For the CDR3, the DNA is TGTGCCAGTAGTATGAAGGGCCCAACGGCCTACGAGCAGTACTTC.

Comments on this clonotype: Since a much larger clone is just one base distant, this may be a read error. V and J are TRBV10-3 and TRBJ2-3; 10 nucleotides agree with TRBD1. This CDR3 is built from 16 residues. CDR1 is ENHRY, CDR2 SYGVKD, per germline. Unmatched junction bases numbered 4, after V lost 4 bases and J lost 0 bases. This CDR3 is CAISALDRGSTDTQYF. CDR3 nucleotides: TGTGCCATCAGTGCCCTGGACAGGGGGAGCACAGATACGCAGTATTTT.

To note about this clonotype: An end of the junction does not agree with germline; a read error may underlie this. The chain is built from TRBV7-2 and TRBJ2-3; D unclear. The CDR3 covers 12 residues. Germline V gives CDR1 SGHTA, CDR2 FQGNSA. CDR3 nucleotide sequence: TGTGCCAGCAGCTTTTTCGCAGATACGCGGTATTTT. Translated: CASSFFADTRYF.

This clonotype was counted many times. The chain couples TRBV18 to TRBJ1-6; D is perhaps TRBD1 (5 bases). Germline V lookup: CDR1 KGHSH, CDR2 LQKENI. The germline V and J ends were trimmed by 6 bases and 9 bases, with 9 bases remaining between them. The CDR3 covers 12 residues. In nucleotides, the CDR3 is TGTGCCAGCTCCGCGGGGGGTTCACCCCTCCACTTT. Encoded protein: CASSAGGSPLHF.

This chain connects TRBV7-8 to TRBJ2-7, with TRBD2 matching 7 bases. The CDR3 covers 14 residues. Germline values: CDR1 SGHVS, CDR2 FQNEAQ. V was pared by 6 bases and J by 0 bases, with 5 bases of the junction left unmatched. Written as DNA, the CDR3 is TGTGCCAGCAGAGCCGGCGGGGGCTCCTACGAGCAGTACTTC. The encoded protein is CASRAGGGSYEQYF.

Many counts were recorded for this clonotype. The chain combines TRBV6-1 with TRBJ1-1, with D unresolved. CDR1 and CDR2 (germline): MNHNS, SASEGT. V was shortened by 5 bases and J by 1 base, with 8 bases between the two germline ends. This CDR3 has 13 residues. The CDR3 DNA follows: TGTGCCAGCAGTTGGGCAGGGAACACTGAAGCTTTCTTT. This encodes CASSWAGNTEAFF.

This clonotype was detected ten times or more. The chain recombines TRBV7-3 with TRBJ2-3, with 10 bases aligning to TRBD1. This CDR3 is 14 amino acids long. The J segment lost 1 base and the V segment lost 8 bases, leaving 3 bases of the junction unmatched. CDR1 and CDR2 from the germline V gene are SGHTA and FQGTGA. The CDR3 DNA reads as TGTGCCAGCGCCGGGACAGGGGGCACAGATACGCAGTATTTT. As protein: CASAGTGGTDTQYF.

This clonotype was recorded at least ten times. The V gene is TRBV12-3 or TRBV12-4, the J gene TRBJ2-1; 12 bases fit TRBD2. V lost 6 bases and J lost 7; bases outside the gene matches: 7. The CDR3 is 15 amino acids. DNA of the CDR3: TGTGCCAGCAGCCCTAGCGGGGGGGCCACAAATGAGCAGTTCTTC. Its protein product is CASSPSGGATNEQFF.

This clonotype was detected ten times or more. This sequence joins TRBV11-3 and TRBJ2-1, with 10 bases that match TRBD2. The V and J ends lost 6 bases and 9 bases, in that order; junction bases with no gene match: 5. CDR3 size: 13 residues. Germline CDR1 SGHNT, CDR2 YENEEA. CDR3 bases: TGTGCCAGCAGAGCGGGAGGGGGGGGTGAGCAGTTCTTC. Its translation: CASRAGGGGEQFF.

The chain is built from TRBV20-1 and TRBJ2-5; 13 positions agree with TRBD2. Germline CDR1 and CDR2: DFQATT and SNEGSKA (reference sequence). The CDR3 loop spans 18 amino acids. The junction had 12 bases not matched to a gene; V was cut back by 0 bases and J by 5 bases. CDR3 in DNA: TGCAGTGCTAGAGATGTACTAGCGGGAGGGGACGTATTGGAGACCCAGTACTTC. It is translated as CSARDVLAGGDVLETQYF.

This clonotype was seen at least ten times. The chain is built from TRBV7-9 and TRBJ2-7; 9 bases fit TRBD2. V lost 4 bases to trimming and J lost 2 bases; unmatched junction nucleotides: 3. Germline V gives CDR1 SEHNR, CDR2 FQNEAQ (reference sequence). The CDR3 length is 14 residues. CDR3 coding DNA: TGTGCCAGCAGCTCGGGACTAGCAGCCTACGAGCAGTACTTC. Protein: CASSSGLAAYEQYF. Based on the CDR3 plus reference TRBV7-9 and TRBJ2-7, the full variable domain is DTGVSQNPRHKITKRGQNVTFRCDPISEHNRLYWYRQTLGQGPEFLTYFQNEAQLEKSRLLSDRFSAERPKGSFSTLEIQRTEQGDSAMYLCASSSGLAAYEQYFGPGTRLTVT.

This clonotype was detected many times. This chain uses TRBV7-3 with TRBJ2-1, with 10 bases matching TRBD2. Germline values: CDR1 SGHTA, CDR2 FQGTGA. V shed 5 bases and J 8 bases; nucleotides not matched to a gene: 9. This CDR3 comprises 15 residues. CDR3 nucleotide sequence: TGTGCCAGCAGCCCTAGCGGGAGTACTGCCGATGAGCAGTTCTTC. Translation gives CASSPSGSTADEQFF.

The sample holds many counts of this clonotype. The CDR3 reads CASEGEQGLFGYTF. The CDR3 nucleotides read TGTGCCAGCGAGGGTGAACAGGGACTATTCGGCTACACCTTC. V is TRBV6-1 and J is TRBJ1-2; D may be TRBD1 (6 bases). CDR3 length: 14 amino acids. Germline assignment: CDR1 MNHNS and CDR2 SASEGT. The V end lost 8 bases, the J end lost 8 bases, and 21 bases lay between the germline ends.

This clonotype was picked up a small number of times. CDR3 sequence: CASSVEGGGDEQYF. The DNA of the CDR3 is TGTGCCAGCAGCGTAGAAGGGGGGGGGGACGAGCAGTACTTC. The V and J genes are TRBV9 and TRBJ2-7, with D tentatively TRBD2 (7 bases). Germline V CDR1 and CDR2: SGDLS, YYNGEE. Trimming left V 0 bases short and J 5 bases short, with 12 bases between. CDR3 length: 14 amino acids.

This clonotype turned up a few times. The rearrangement joins TRBV20-1 to TRBJ2-3; 7 nucleotides match TRBD2. V dropped 6 bases and J dropped 2; count of bases not matched to a gene: 8. Germline CDR1 DFQATT, CDR2 SNEGSKA (reference sequence). This CDR3 has 14 amino acids. The DNA of the CDR3 is TGCAGTGCCCCCCTCGCGGGAGCCACAGATACGCAGTATTTT. Translated: CSAPLAGATDTQYF.

This clonotype was detected ten times or more. V usage is TRBV6-1 and J usage is TRBJ1-5, with D possibly being TRBD1 (5 bases). Germline V gives CDR1 MNHNS, CDR2 SASEGT. This CDR3 region has 16 residues. The V gene lost 4 bases and the J gene lost 0 bases, with 13 bases spanning the gap. DNA for the CDR3: TGTGCCAGCAGTGGACAGCTCAGCCTTAGCAATCAGCCCCAGCATTTT. Translated: CASSGQLSLSNQPQHF.

The V call is TRBV2, the J call TRBJ2-1, with D possibly being TRBD2 (5 bases). The germline gives CDR1 SNHLY, CDR2 FYNNEI. This CDR3 is built from 12 residues. V was clipped by 3 bases and J by 10 bases, with 10 bases between them. Here the CDR3 DNA reads TGTGCCAGCAGTGAGAGGGCGTGGGAGCAGTTCTTC. As protein: CASSERAWEQFF. Filled out from reference TRBV2 and TRBJ2-1, the complete variable domain reads EPEVTQTPSHQVTQMGQEVILRCVPISNHLYFYWYRQILGQKVEFLVSFYNNEISEKSEIFDDQFSVERPDGSNFTLKIRSTKLEDSAMYFCASSERAWEQFFGPGTRLTVL.

The sample holds many counts of this clonotype. The chain joins TRBV28 to TRBJ2-7; D gene ambiguous. The CDR3 spans 14 residues. Germline CDR1 and CDR2: MDHEN and SYDVKM. Trimming stripped 5 bases from V and 1 base from J, with 12 bases between. CDR3 in amino acids: CASSLTTVSYEQYF. The DNA for the CDR3 is TGTGCCAGCAGTCTCACTACAGTTTCCTACGAGCAGTACTTC.

This clonotype has a single count. The chain is built from TRBV20-1 and TRBJ2-3, with TRBD2 matching over 11 bases. V lost 0 bases, J lost 4 bases, and 6 bases stayed unmatched. The CDR3 loop spans 16 amino acids. Germline V gene sequence: CDR1 DFQATT, CDR2 SNEGSKA (reference sequence). CDR3 amino acids: CSARDHLAGGADTQYF. The CDR3 DNA sequence: TGCAGTGCTAGAGACCACCTAGCGGGGGGCGCAGATACGCAGTATTTT.

This clonotype was counted at least ten times. The chain recombines TRBV6-5 with TRBJ2-3; D could derive from TRBD1 or TRBD2 (5 bases each). CDR1 and CDR2 from the germline V gene are MNHEY and SVGAGI. Trimming took 0 bases from V and 2 from J, leaving 12 bases between them. This CDR3 is 16 amino acids long. The chain's CDR3 is CASSYSRGVYTDTQYF. CDR3 coding DNA: TGTGCCAGCAGTTACTCGAGAGGGGTCTACACAGATACGCAGTATTTT.

V and J are TRBV20-1 and TRBJ1-5; D may be TRBD1 (5 bases). In germline, CDR1 is DFQATT, CDR2 SNEGSKA (reference sequence). Deletions cut 6 bases from V and 9 bases from J, with 18 bases between. The CDR3 has 13 residues. CDR3 amino acids: CSARRGWGGPQHF. Here the CDR3 DNA reads TGCAGTGCCCGACGGGGGTGGGGGGGGCCCCAGCATTTT.

This clonotype was seen more than once but under ten times. The V call is TRBV5-8, the J call TRBJ2-7, with D possibly being TRBD1 (5 bases). The CDR3 spans 13 residues. V lost 0 bases to trimming and J lost 5 bases, with 9 bases between them. Germline CDR1 is SGHTS and CDR2 is YDEGEE. CDR3 loop: CASSLAEGDEQYF. Here the CDR3 DNA reads TGTGCCAGCAGCTTGGCGGAAGGGGACGAGCAGTACTTC.

In this sample, this clonotype turned up a few times. This sequence joins TRBV6-1 and TRBJ1-4; TRBD1 agrees at 8 bases. With 6 bases clipped from V and 6 bases from J, the junction kept 24 bases outside the gene matches. This CDR3 contains 20 residues. Germline loops: CDR1 MNHNS, CDR2 SASEGT. CDR3 bases: TGTGCCAGCAGCCGTATTCGGACAGGGATTCCTAAGAGCCCGGATGAAAAACTGTTTTTT. Protein: CASSRIRTGIPKSPDEKLFF.